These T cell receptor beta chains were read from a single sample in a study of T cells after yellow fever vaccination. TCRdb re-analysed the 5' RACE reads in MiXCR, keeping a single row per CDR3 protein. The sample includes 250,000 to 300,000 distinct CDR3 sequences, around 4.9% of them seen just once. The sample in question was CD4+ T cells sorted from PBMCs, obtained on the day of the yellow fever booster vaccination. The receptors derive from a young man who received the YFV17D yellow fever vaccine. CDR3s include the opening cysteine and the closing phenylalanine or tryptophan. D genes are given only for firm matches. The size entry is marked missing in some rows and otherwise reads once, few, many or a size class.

CDR3aa: CASSSVGGANTGELFF; CDR3nt: TGTGCCAGCAGCTCGGTAGGGGGAGCGAACACCGGGGAGCTGTTTTTT; v_gene: TRBV7-7; abundance: NA; d_gene: NA; j_gene: TRBJ2-2
CDR3aa: CASTYDYPNTGELFF; CDR3nt: TGCGCCAGCACATACGACTACCCGAACACCGGGGAGCTGTTTTTT; v_gene: TRBV5-1; abundance: many; d_gene: NA; j_gene: TRBJ2-2
CDR3aa: CSANVLTSGALKETQYF; CDR3nt: TGCAGTGCTAACGTGCTGACTAGCGGAGCTCTAAAAGAGACCCAGTACTTC; v_gene: TRBV20-1; abundance: NA; d_gene: TRBD2; j_gene: TRBJ2-5
CDR3aa: CASSLVSGQGYEQYF; CDR3nt: TGTGCCAGCAGCTTAGTGTCAGGACAGGGGTACGAGCAGTACTTC; v_gene: TRBV7-2; abundance: few; d_gene: TRBD1; j_gene: TRBJ2-7
CDR3aa: CASSLAGVGGGYNEQFF; CDR3nt: TGCGCCAGCAGCTTGGCGGGTGTCGGCGGGGGTTACAATGAGCAGTTCTTC; v_gene: TRBV5-1; abundance: NA; d_gene: TRBD2; j_gene: TRBJ2-1
CDR3aa: CASSPPASGSETQYF; CDR3nt: TGTGCCAGCTCACCCCCGGCTAGCGGATCGGAGACCCAGTACTTC; v_gene: TRBV18; abundance: NA; d_gene: TRBD2; j_gene: TRBJ2-5
CDR3aa: CASRLQGAGQPQHF; CDR3nt: TGTGCCAGCAGATTACAGGGTGCGGGGCAGCCCCAGCATTTT; v_gene: TRBV6-5; abundance: few; d_gene: NA; j_gene: TRBJ1-5
CDR3aa: CASRRDDYGYTF; CDR3nt: TGCGCCAGCAGGAGGGACGATTATGGCTACACCTTC; v_gene: TRBV10-2; abundance: few; d_gene: NA; j_gene: TRBJ1-2
CDR3aa: CASSPQGTQYF; CDR3nt: TGTGCCAGCAGCCCCCAGGGGACCCAGTACTTC; v_gene: TRBV12-3/TRBV12-4; abundance: many; d_gene: NA; j_gene: TRBJ2-5
CDR3aa: CASSDYQQLLHGYTF; CDR3nt: TGTGCCAGCAGCGATTATCAACAGCTTCTCCATGGCTACACCTTC; v_gene: TRBV6-5; abundance: few; d_gene: NA; j_gene: TRBJ1-2
CDR3aa: CASSLGAVGELFF; CDR3nt: TGTGCCAGCAGCTTAGGAGCTGTCGGGGAGCTGTTTTTT; v_gene: TRBV11-2; abundance: NA; d_gene: NA; j_gene: TRBJ2-2
CDR3aa: CSASLDRFRDTQYF; CDR3nt: TGCAGTGCTAGCCTGGACAGATTTAGAGATACGCAGTATTTT; v_gene: TRBV20-1; abundance: NA; d_gene: NA; j_gene: TRBJ2-3
CDR3aa: CSATRSGGTEAFF; CDR3nt: TGCAGTGCCACGCGGTCAGGGGGCACTGAAGCTTTCTTT; v_gene: TRBV20-1; abundance: NA; d_gene: TRBD1; j_gene: TRBJ1-1
CDR3aa: CSARWGGETDTQYF; CDR3nt: TGCAGTGCTAGGTGGGGCGGGGAGACAGATACGCAGTATTTT; v_gene: TRBV20-1; abundance: many; d_gene: NA; j_gene: TRBJ2-3
CDR3aa: CASSPQGADTQYF; CDR3nt: TGTGCCAGCAGCCCCCAGGGGGCGGATACGCAGTATTTT; v_gene: TRBV18; abundance: many; d_gene: TRBD1; j_gene: TRBJ2-3
CDR3aa: CATRTSWPGELFF; CDR3nt: TGTGCCACCCGGACTAGCTGGCCCGGGGAGCTGTTTTTT; v_gene: TRBV6-2/TRBV6-3; abundance: NA; d_gene: TRBD2; j_gene: TRBJ2-2
CDR3aa: CASSPRQGLSNQPQHF; CDR3nt: TGTGCCAGTAGTCCTCGACAGGGACTCAGCAATCAGCCCCAGCATTTT; v_gene: TRBV19; abundance: few; d_gene: TRBD1; j_gene: TRBJ1-5
CDR3aa: CASSGSSGVHIHYEKLFF; CDR3nt: TGTGCCAGCAGTGGCTCCTCCGGAGTACATATCCACTATGAAAAACTGTTTTTT; v_gene: TRBV25-1; abundance: few; d_gene: NA; j_gene: TRBJ1-4
CDR3aa: CASSLEQGIGALDSPLHF; CDR3nt: TGTGCCAGCAGTTTAGAACAGGGCATTGGCGCATTGGATTCACCCCTCCACTTT; v_gene: TRBV12-3/TRBV12-4; abundance: few; d_gene: NA; j_gene: TRBJ1-6
CDR3aa: CASSYSSPGRAETQYF; CDR3nt: TGTGCCAGCAGTTACTCTTCTCCGGGGCGGGCGGAGACCCAGTACTTC; v_gene: TRBV6-5; abundance: NA; d_gene: NA; j_gene: TRBJ2-5
CDR3aa: CASSLAGSSSQPDTQYF; CDR3nt: TGTGCCAGCAGCTTAGCTGGCTCTTCTTCCCAACCAGATACGCAGTATTTT; v_gene: TRBV7-9; abundance: many; d_gene: NA; j_gene: TRBJ2-3
CDR3aa: CASSPPSIDTQYF; CDR3nt: TGTGCCAGCAGCCCACCTAGCATAGATACGCAGTATTTT; v_gene: TRBV7-2; abundance: NA; d_gene: NA; j_gene: TRBJ2-3
CDR3aa: CASSEVEETQYF; CDR3nt: TGTGCCAGCAGTGAAGTGGAAGAGACCCAGTACTTC; v_gene: TRBV12-3/TRBV12-4; abundance: few; d_gene: NA; j_gene: TRBJ2-5
CDR3aa: CAISTGNGYEQYF; CDR3nt: TGTGCCATCAGTACAGGGAATGGCTACGAGCAGTACTTC; v_gene: TRBV10-3; abundance: NA; d_gene: NA; j_gene: TRBJ2-7
CDR3aa: CASGIQGEETQYF; CDR3nt: TGTGCCAGCGGCATCCAGGGTGAAGAGACCCAGTACTTC; v_gene: TRBV7-2; abundance: NA; d_gene: NA; j_gene: TRBJ2-5
CDR3aa: CASSLALRGSHEQYF; CDR3nt: TGTGCCAGCAGTTTAGCGCTCAGGGGTTCCCACGAGCAGTACTTC; v_gene: TRBV12-3/TRBV12-4; abundance: NA; d_gene: NA; j_gene: TRBJ2-7
CDR3aa: CASRKTGDAYEQYF; CDR3nt: TGTGCCAGCAGGAAGACAGGGGATGCCTACGAGCAGTACTTC; v_gene: TRBV2; abundance: NA; d_gene: TRBD1; j_gene: TRBJ2-7
CDR3aa: CASSYEGSSYEQYF; CDR3nt: TGTGCCAGCAGTTACGAAGGAAGCTCCTACGAGCAGTACTTC; v_gene: TRBV6-2/TRBV6-3; abundance: NA; d_gene: NA; j_gene: TRBJ2-7
CDR3aa: CAISKPQLGGGYTF; CDR3nt: TGTGCCATCAGCAAGCCCCAATTGGGGGGGGGCTACACCTTC; v_gene: TRBV10-3; abundance: few; d_gene: NA; j_gene: TRBJ1-2
CDR3aa: CASSPVIPGRRYGYTF; CDR3nt: TGTGCCAGCAGCCCCGTAATACCGGGGCGCAGATATGGCTACACCTTC; v_gene: TRBV4-2; abundance: many; d_gene: NA; j_gene: TRBJ1-2
CDR3aa: CAWSVLRGRGTGELFF; CDR3nt: TGTGCCTGGAGTGTACTGAGGGGGCGCGGCACCGGGGAGCTGTTTTTT; v_gene: TRBV30; abundance: many; d_gene: TRBD1; j_gene: TRBJ2-2
CDR3aa: CASSPVRGQDNEQFF; CDR3nt: TGTGCCAGCTCACCAGTCAGGGGGCAAGACAATGAGCAGTTCTTC; v_gene: TRBV18; abundance: few; d_gene: TRBD1; j_gene: TRBJ2-1
CDR3aa: CASSVGPPFGNTEAFF; CDR3nt: TGTGCCAGCAGCGTAGGGCCTCCCTTTGGGAACACTGAAGCTTTCTTT; v_gene: TRBV9; abundance: few; d_gene: NA; j_gene: TRBJ1-1
CDR3aa: CASSFGTSEAQYF; CDR3nt: TGTGCCAGCAGCTTTGGGACTAGCGAGGCGCAGTATTTT; v_gene: TRBV7-6; abundance: NA; d_gene: TRBD2; j_gene: TRBJ2-3
CDR3aa: CASSPGGRSYEQYF; CDR3nt: TGTGCCAGCAGCCCGGGGGGAAGGAGTTACGAGCAGTACTTC; v_gene: TRBV7-8; abundance: few; d_gene: TRBD2; j_gene: TRBJ2-7
CDR3aa: CASSWGFTDTQYF; CDR3nt: TGTGCCAGCAGTTGGGGGTTTACAGATACGCAGTATTTT; v_gene: TRBV6-6; abundance: many; d_gene: NA; j_gene: TRBJ2-3
CDR3aa: CASSSVSGGYTF; CDR3nt: TGTGCCAGCAGTTCCGTATCGGGGGGCTACACCTTC; v_gene: TRBV28; abundance: NA; d_gene: NA; j_gene: TRBJ1-2